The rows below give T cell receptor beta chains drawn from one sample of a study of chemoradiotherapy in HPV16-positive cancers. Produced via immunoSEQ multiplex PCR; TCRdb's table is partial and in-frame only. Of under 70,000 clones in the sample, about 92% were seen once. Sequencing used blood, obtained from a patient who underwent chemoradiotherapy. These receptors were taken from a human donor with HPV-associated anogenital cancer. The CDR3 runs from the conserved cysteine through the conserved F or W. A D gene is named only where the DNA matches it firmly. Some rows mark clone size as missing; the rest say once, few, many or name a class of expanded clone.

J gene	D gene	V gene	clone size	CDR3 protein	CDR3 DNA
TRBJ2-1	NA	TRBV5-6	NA	CASSSSGWSSYNEQFF	TGTGCCAGCAGCAGTAGCGGCTGGAGCTCCTACAATGAGCAGTTCTTC
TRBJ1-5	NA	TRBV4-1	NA	CASRQEPGVDQPQHF	TGCGCCAGCCGACAAGAGCCAGGGGTCGATCAGCCCCAGCATTTT
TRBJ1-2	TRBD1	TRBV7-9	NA	CASSTGTGYGYTF	TGTGCCAGCAGCACCGGGACAGGCTATGGCTACACCTTC
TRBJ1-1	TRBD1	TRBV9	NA	CASSARGATEAFF	TGTGCCAGCAGCGCCAGGGGGGCCACTGAAGCTTTCTTT
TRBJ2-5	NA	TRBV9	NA	CASSPDRGETQYF	TGTGCCAGCAGCCCAGATAGGGGGGAGACCCAGTACTTC
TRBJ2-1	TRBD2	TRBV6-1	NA	CASSEVPSGGLDEQFF	TGTGCCAGCAGTGAAGTCCCTAGCGGGGGGTTGGATGAGCAGTTCTTC
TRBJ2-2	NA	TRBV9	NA	CASREAVNTGELFF	TGTGCCAGCAGGGAGGCAGTTAACACCGGGGAGCTGTTTTTT
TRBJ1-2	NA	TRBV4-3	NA	CASSQGIEAGRNGYTF	TGCGCCAGCAGCCAAGGAATTGAGGCAGGGAGAAATGGCTACACCTTC
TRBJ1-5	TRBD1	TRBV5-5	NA	CASSLQGARSNQPQHF	TGTGCCAGCAGCTTGCAGGGGGCTCGGAGCAATCAGCCCCAGCATTTT
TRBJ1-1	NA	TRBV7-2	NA	CASSFRAVGMNTEAFF	TGTGCCAGCAGCTTTCGTGCTGTTGGGATGAACACTGAAGCTTTCTTT
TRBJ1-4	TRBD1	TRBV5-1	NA	CASSSTPDRATNEKLFF	TGCGCCAGCAGCTCCACCCCTGACAGGGCAACTAATGAAAAACTGTTTTTT
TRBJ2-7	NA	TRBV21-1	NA	CASSRTVDDEQYF	TGTGCCAGCAGCCGGACAGTGGATGACGAGCAGTACTTC
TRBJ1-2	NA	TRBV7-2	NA	CASSPRGSTSYGYTF	TGTGCCAGCAGCCCGCGTGGATCAACTAGCTATGGCTACACCTTC
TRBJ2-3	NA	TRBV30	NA	CAFRELSTDTQYF	TGTGCCTTCAGGGAGCTTAGCACAGATACGCAGTATTTT
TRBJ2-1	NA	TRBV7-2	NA	CASSLAPGTEQFF	TGTGCCAGCAGCTTAGCGCCGGGTACCGAGCAGTTCTTC
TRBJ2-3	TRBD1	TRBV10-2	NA	CASSKGQALTDTQYF	TGCGCCAGCAGTAAAGGACAGGCCCTCACAGATACGCAGTATTTT
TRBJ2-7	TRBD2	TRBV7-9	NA	CASSSPPSGIYEQYF	TGTGCCAGCAGCTCCCCGCCTAGCGGGATCTACGAGCAGTACTTC
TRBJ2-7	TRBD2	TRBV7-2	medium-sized	CASSLVAGGMSYEQYF	TGTGCCAGCAGCTTAGTAGCGGGAGGGATGTCCTACGAGCAGTACTTC
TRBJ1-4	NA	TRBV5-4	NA	CASSLEGQRGEKLFF	TGTGCCAGCAGCTTGGAGGGTCAGAGGGGCGAAAAACTGTTTTTT
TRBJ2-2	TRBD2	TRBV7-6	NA	CASSLATSGITGELFF	TGTGCCAGCAGCTTAGCGACTAGCGGGATCACCGGGGAGCTGTTTTTT
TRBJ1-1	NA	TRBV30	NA	CAWSDHWEGGGTEAFF	TGTGCCTGGAGCGATCACTGGGAGGGTGGTGGTACTGAAGCTTTCTTT
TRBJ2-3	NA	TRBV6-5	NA	CASSTRGGPDTQYF	TGTGCCAGCAGTACTAGGGGGGGACCAGATACGCAGTATTTT
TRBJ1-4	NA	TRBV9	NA	CASSENPGPHEKLFF	TGTGCCAGCAGCGAAAACCCGGGTCCCCATGAAAAACTGTTTTTT
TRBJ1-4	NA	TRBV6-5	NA	CASTTLGGFGEKLFF	TGTGCCAGCACCACACTGGGGGGTTTCGGGGAAAAACTGTTTTTT
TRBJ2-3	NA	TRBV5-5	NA	CASSFTQGDTQYF	TGTGCCAGCAGCTTTACACAGGGAGATACGCAGTATTTT
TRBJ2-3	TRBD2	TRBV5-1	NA	CASSLVASGTSQDTQYF	TGCGCCAGCAGCTTGGTTGCTAGCGGGACCAGCCAGGATACGCAGTATTTT
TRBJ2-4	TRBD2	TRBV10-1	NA	CASSEAGAAKNIQYF	TGCGCCAGCAGTGAGGCGGGAGCAGCCAAAAACATTCAGTACTTC
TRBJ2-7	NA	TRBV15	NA	CATSRDRLGNSYEQYF	TGTGCCACCAGCAGAGATCGCTTAGGAAACTCCTACGAGCAGTACTTC
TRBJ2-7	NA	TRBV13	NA	CASSFGLREYYEQYF	TGTGCCAGCAGCTTCGGGCTTCGGGAGTACTACGAGCAGTACTTC
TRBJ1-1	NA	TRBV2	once	CASSEAGKTEAFF	TGTGCCAGCAGTGAAGCGGGAAAGACTGAAGCTTTCTTT
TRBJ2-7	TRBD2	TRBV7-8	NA	CASSPGGGAVSSYEQYF	TGTGCCAGCAGCCCGGGCGGGGGGGCAGTGAGCTCCTACGAGCAGTACTTC
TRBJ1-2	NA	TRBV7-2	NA	CASSSTGGGNYGYTF	TGTGCCAGCAGCTCAACGGGAGGAGGCAACTATGGCTACACCTTC
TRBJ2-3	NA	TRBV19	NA	CASSSGTPSTDTQYF	TGTGCCAGTAGTTCGGGGACACCGAGCACAGATACGCAGTATTTT
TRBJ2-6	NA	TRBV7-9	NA	CASSLLKGDGANVLTF	TGTGCCAGCAGCTTGCTGAAGGGGGATGGGGCCAACGTCCTGACTTTC
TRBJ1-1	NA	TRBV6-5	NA	CASSHRAVNTEAFF	TGTGCCAGCAGTCACCGGGCTGTAAACACTGAAGCTTTCTTT
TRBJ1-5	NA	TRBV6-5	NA	CASSRGVPDQPQHF	TGTGCCAGCAGTAGGGGGGTTCCCGATCAGCCCCAGCATTTT
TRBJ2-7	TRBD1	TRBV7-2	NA	CASSLARDSYEQYF	TGTGCCAGCAGCTTAGCCCGGGACAGCTACGAGCAGTACTTC
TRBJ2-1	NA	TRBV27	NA	CASSYTGVLFNEQFF	TGTGCCAGCAGTTACACCGGAGTCCTATTCAATGAGCAGTTCTTC
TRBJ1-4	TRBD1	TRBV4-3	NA	CASSQDRTGNEKLFF	TGCGCCAGCAGCCAAGATAGGACAGGGAATGAAAAACTGTTTTTT
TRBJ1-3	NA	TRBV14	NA	CASSQNAGMGGNTIYF	TGTGCCAGCAGCCAAAATGCAGGGATGGGCGGAAACACCATATATTTT
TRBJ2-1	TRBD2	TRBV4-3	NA	CASSPTGGKAEQFF	TGCGCCAGCAGCCCCACCGGGGGGAAGGCTGAGCAGTTCTTC
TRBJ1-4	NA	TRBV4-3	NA	CASSPWATNEKLFF	TGCGCCAGCTCCCCGTGGGCAACTAATGAAAAACTGTTTTTT
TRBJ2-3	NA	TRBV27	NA	CASSSRSPSTDTQYF	TGTGCCAGCAGTTCCCGAAGTCCCAGCACAGATACGCAGTATTTT
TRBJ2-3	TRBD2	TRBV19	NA	CASSLSGSTDTQYF	TGTGCCAGTAGCCTTAGCGGGAGCACAGATACGCAGTATTTT
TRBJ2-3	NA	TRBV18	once	CASSLTGRGDTQYF	TGTGCCAGCTCGCTGACAGGGAGGGGAGATACGCAGTATTTT
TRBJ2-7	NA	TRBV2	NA	CASRSSRSGRYEQYF	TGTGCCAGCAGATCCAGCAGGTCCGGGCGCTACGAGCAGTACTTC
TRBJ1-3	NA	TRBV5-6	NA	CASSLARQGRSGNTIYF	TGTGCCAGCAGCTTGGCCAGGCAGGGGCGCTCTGGAAACACCATATATTTT
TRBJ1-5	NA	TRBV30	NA	CAWSVLEADQPQHF	TGTGCCTGGAGTGTACTTGAGGCCGATCAGCCCCAGCATTTT
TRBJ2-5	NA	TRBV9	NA	CASSVHRDGETQYF	TGTGCCAGCAGCGTGCACCGGGACGGAGAGACCCAGTACTTC
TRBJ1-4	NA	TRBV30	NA	CASRGSTHEKLFF	TGTGCCTCCCGAGGAAGTACCCATGAAAAACTGTTTTTT
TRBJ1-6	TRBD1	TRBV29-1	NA	CSVAGQGFNSPLHF	TGCAGCGTGGCGGGACAGGGTTTTAATTCACCCCTCCACTTT
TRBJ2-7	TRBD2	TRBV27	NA	CASSLWTSGSKRQYF	TGTGCCAGCAGTTTATGGACTAGCGGGTCGAAGCGGCAGTACTTC
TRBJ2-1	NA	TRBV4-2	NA	CASSLGSGNEQFF	TGTGCCAGCAGCCTGGGGTCGGGCAATGAGCAGTTCTTC
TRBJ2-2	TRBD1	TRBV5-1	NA	CASSFSQGATGELFF	TGCGCCAGCAGCTTTAGCCAGGGGGCAACCGGGGAGCTGTTTTTT
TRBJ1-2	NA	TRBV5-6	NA	CASSSTGLYGYTF	TGTGCCAGCAGCTCGACAGGCCTCTATGGCTACACCTTC
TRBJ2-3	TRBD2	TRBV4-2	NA	CASTHLAGGSTDTQYF	TGTGCCAGCACCCATCTAGCGGGGGGAAGCACAGATACGCAGTATTTT
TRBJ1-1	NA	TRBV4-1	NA	CASSQENSRAFF	TGCGCCAGCAGCCAAGAGAATTCGCGAGCTTTCTTT